Listed below are T cell receptor beta chains from one sample, sequenced in a study of blood T cells in healthy people across ages. TCRdb reanalysed the 5' RACE reads using MiXCR and keeps one entry per CDR3 protein. Of hundreds of thousands of distinct CDR3 sequences in the sample, about 55% are singletons; the top ten hold approximately 40%. Source material: blood. All receptors derive from a man older than 75 in good health. Both conserved end residues are part of each CDR3. Each record gives: V gene, clone size, D gene, J gene, CDR3 DNA, CDR3 protein. D genes are given only for firm matches. Not every row has a clone size; where given, it reads once, few, many or a size class.

v_call: TRBV2; clone_size: .; d_call: .; j_call: TRBJ2-7; cdr3_nt: TGTGCCAGCAGGCCGGCAGGTTCAGCCTACGAGCAGTACTTC; cdr3_aa: CASRPAGSAYEQYF
v_call: TRBV27; clone_size: many; d_call: TRBD2; j_call: TRBJ2-1; cdr3_nt: TGTGCCAGCAGTTTAGAAGCGGGAGGGCCGGGTGAGCAGTTCTTC; cdr3_aa: CASSLEAGGPGEQFF
v_call: TRBV20-1; clone_size: .; d_call: TRBD1; j_call: TRBJ2-1; cdr3_nt: TGCAGTGCCCCGGGACAGGGATCGAATGAGCAGTTCTTC; cdr3_aa: CSAPGQGSNEQFF
v_call: TRBV24-1; clone_size: .; d_call: .; j_call: TRBJ2-5; cdr3_nt: TGTGCCACCAGTGATGGGGCCCCGGGGACCCAGTACTTC; cdr3_aa: CATSDGAPGTQYF
v_call: TRBV27; clone_size: .; d_call: .; j_call: TRBJ2-1; cdr3_nt: TGTGCCAGCAGTCGAAACCGGGACACTTACAATGAGCAGTTCTTC; cdr3_aa: CASSRNRDTYNEQFF
v_call: TRBV27; clone_size: .; d_call: TRBD1; j_call: TRBJ1-2; cdr3_nt: TGTGCCAGCAGTTTAATAGGGGGCGCTTCCACTAACTATGGCTACACCTTC; cdr3_aa: CASSLIGGASTNYGYTF
v_call: TRBV7-2; clone_size: .; d_call: .; j_call: TRBJ1-1; cdr3_nt: TGTGCCAGCAGCCCAATTAACAGGGTCCCTGAAGCTTTCTTT; cdr3_aa: CASSPINRVPEAFF
v_call: TRBV12-3/TRBV12-4; clone_size: .; d_call: TRBD2; j_call: TRBJ2-1; cdr3_nt: TGTGCCAGCAGCCGGTCCAACCGGGACTATTCCTACAATGAGCAGTTCTTC; cdr3_aa: CASSRSNRDYSYNEQFF
v_call: TRBV11-2; clone_size: .; d_call: TRBD2; j_call: TRBJ2-5; cdr3_nt: TGTGCCAGCAGCTGGGGGGGGTCCGGCCCGGAGACCCAGTACTTC; cdr3_aa: CASSWGGSGPETQYF
v_call: TRBV6-2/TRBV6-3; clone_size: once; d_call: .; j_call: TRBJ1-2; cdr3_nt: TGTGCCAGCAGCGAAGGACCCCCAGGGTGCTATGGCTACACCTTC; cdr3_aa: CASSEGPPGCYGYTF
v_call: TRBV28; clone_size: .; d_call: TRBD2; j_call: TRBJ2-7; cdr3_nt: TGTGCCAGCCAGGGACTAGCCTACGAGCAGTACTTC; cdr3_aa: CASQGLAYEQYF
v_call: TRBV29-1; clone_size: .; d_call: TRBD1; j_call: TRBJ2-2; cdr3_nt: TGCAACCTCGGTCCGGGACAGGGATACACCGGGGAGCTGTTTTTT; cdr3_aa: CNLGPGQGYTGELFF
v_call: TRBV5-1; clone_size: once; d_call: TRBD1; j_call: TRBJ2-7; cdr3_nt: TGCGCCAGCAGCAAAGGACAGGGGATCTACGAGCAGTACTTC; cdr3_aa: CASSKGQGIYEQYF
v_call: TRBV6-5; clone_size: few; d_call: .; j_call: TRBJ2-7; cdr3_nt: TGTGCCACCGCTCGGGGTGCCGACGAGCAGTACTTC; cdr3_aa: CATARGADEQYF
v_call: TRBV12-5; clone_size: few; d_call: .; j_call: TRBJ1-2; cdr3_nt: TGTGCTAGTGGTTTGGGAACCAGGGACGGGAAACCAAACTATGGCTACACCTTC; cdr3_aa: CASGLGTRDGKPNYGYTF
v_call: TRBV27; clone_size: once; d_call: TRBD1; j_call: TRBJ1-4; cdr3_nt: TGTGCCAGCAGTTTATACACCGGGACAGGGAATAAAAAACTGTTTTTT; cdr3_aa: CASSLYTGTGNKKLFF
v_call: TRBV6-6; clone_size: .; d_call: .; j_call: TRBJ2-3; cdr3_nt: TGTGCCAGCAGTACCCGGGACTCGCTCCACAGATACGCGTATTTT; cdr3_aa: CASSTRDSLHRYAYF
v_call: TRBV29-1; clone_size: few; d_call: .; j_call: TRBJ1-2; cdr3_nt: TGCAGCGTTCTAGGGGACTATGGCTACACCTTC; cdr3_aa: CSVLGDYGYTF
v_call: TRBV2; clone_size: .; d_call: .; j_call: TRBJ1-4; cdr3_nt: TGTGCCAGCATGCTAGGCCTAACGGCAACTAATGAAAAACTGTTTTTT; cdr3_aa: CASMLGLTATNEKLFF
v_call: TRBV7-9; clone_size: .; d_call: TRBD1; j_call: TRBJ1-6; cdr3_nt: TGTGCCAGCAGCTTTGACAGGGCATCCTATAATTCACCCCTCCACTTT; cdr3_aa: CASSFDRASYNSPLHF
v_call: TRBV28; clone_size: few; d_call: .; j_call: TRBJ2-5; cdr3_nt: TGTGCCAGCAGAACAGGGGAGGGTCATGAGACCCAGTACTTC; cdr3_aa: CASRTGEGHETQYF
v_call: TRBV3-1; clone_size: few; d_call: .; j_call: TRBJ1-1; cdr3_nt: TGTGCCAGCAGCCAAGGCGGGGAAGCTTTCTTT; cdr3_aa: CASSQGGEAFF
v_call: TRBV20-1; clone_size: few; d_call: TRBD1; j_call: TRBJ1-5; cdr3_nt: TGCAGTGCTAGAGGGACAGGGGCTTATCAGCCCCAGCATTTT; cdr3_aa: CSARGTGAYQPQHF
v_call: TRBV9; clone_size: .; d_call: TRBD2; j_call: TRBJ2-7; cdr3_nt: TGTGCCAGCAGCAAACTTAGCGGGACGGCCTACGAGCAGTACTTC; cdr3_aa: CASSKLSGTAYEQYF
v_call: TRBV7-8; clone_size: few; d_call: .; j_call: TRBJ2-3; cdr3_nt: TGTGCCAGCCGCTTGTTGGTTGGGGAGAGTGTCTCAGATACGCAGTATTTT; cdr3_aa: CASRLLVGESVSDTQYF
v_call: TRBV6-5; clone_size: .; d_call: .; j_call: TRBJ2-7; cdr3_nt: TGTGCCAGCAGTTACTTCGGGACATTCTCCTACGAGCAGTACTTC; cdr3_aa: CASSYFGTFSYEQYF
v_call: TRBV24-1; clone_size: once; d_call: TRBD2; j_call: TRBJ2-1; cdr3_nt: TGTGCCACCAGTGGGCTGGCGGGAGTTAATTTTGATGAGCAGTTCTTC; cdr3_aa: CATSGLAGVNFDEQFF
v_call: TRBV5-1; clone_size: .; d_call: .; j_call: TRBJ2-5; cdr3_nt: TGCGCCAGCAGCCAGGGGACTTGGATGGAGACCCAGTACTTC; cdr3_aa: CASSQGTWMETQYF
v_call: TRBV20-1; clone_size: .; d_call: .; j_call: TRBJ1-2; cdr3_nt: TGCAGTGCTCCTTCATTCACTGACAGGCGAGGCGGCTACACCTTC; cdr3_aa: CSAPSFTDRRGGYTF
v_call: TRBV12-3/TRBV12-4; clone_size: .; d_call: .; j_call: TRBJ2-3; cdr3_nt: TGTGCCAGCAGTCCCCGTCACCTTAGCACAGATACGCAGTATTTT; cdr3_aa: CASSPRHLSTDTQYF
v_call: TRBV29-1; clone_size: .; d_call: TRBD2; j_call: TRBJ2-1; cdr3_nt: TGCAGCGTTGACCGGGAGGGGGTCTACAATGAGCAGTTCTTC; cdr3_aa: CSVDREGVYNEQFF
v_call: TRBV20-1; clone_size: .; d_call: .; j_call: TRBJ2-1; cdr3_nt: TGCAGTGCTAGGCCGGTGATAGCGGCCTACAATGAGCAGTTCTTC; cdr3_aa: CSARPVIAAYNEQFF
v_call: TRBV27; clone_size: once; d_call: TRBD1; j_call: TRBJ1-5; cdr3_nt: TGTGCCAGCTACAGGGGGGGCAATCAGCCCCAGCATTTT; cdr3_aa: CASYRGGNQPQHF
v_call: TRBV7-2; clone_size: few; d_call: TRBD1; j_call: TRBJ2-5; cdr3_nt: TGTGCCAGCAGCTCCATCCTGACAGGGCGGTTAAGTGCGGAGACCCAGTACTTC; cdr3_aa: CASSSILTGRLSAETQYF
v_call: TRBV7-2; clone_size: .; d_call: .; j_call: TRBJ2-7; cdr3_nt: TGTGCCAGCAGCTACCAGGACGGATCCTACGAGCAGTACTTC; cdr3_aa: CASSYQDGSYEQYF
v_call: TRBV11-3; clone_size: few; d_call: .; j_call: TRBJ2-3; cdr3_nt: TGTGCCAGCAGCTTAACAGTCACGGATACGCAGTATTTT; cdr3_aa: CASSLTVTDTQYF
v_call: TRBV24-1; clone_size: .; d_call: .; j_call: TRBJ2-1; cdr3_nt: TGTGCCACCAGTGATGCCTACAGGGAGGTCAGGGACAATGAGCAGTTCTTC; cdr3_aa: CATSDAYREVRDNEQFF
v_call: TRBV20-1; clone_size: .; d_call: .; j_call: TRBJ2-4; cdr3_nt: TGCAGTGCTAGACCCACCCCAGCCAAAAACATTCAGTACTTC; cdr3_aa: CSARPTPAKNIQYF
v_call: TRBV2; clone_size: .; d_call: .; j_call: TRBJ2-3; cdr3_nt: TGTGCCAGCAGCGGACTTGCGTTTACGCAGTATTTT; cdr3_aa: CASSGLAFTQYF
v_call: TRBV21-1; clone_size: few; d_call: .; j_call: TRBJ2-5; cdr3_nt: TGTGCCAGCAGCTTTCGGAGGGGGCGCCATAGGGAGACCCAGTACTTC; cdr3_aa: CASSFRRGRHRETQYF
v_call: TRBV12-3/TRBV12-4; clone_size: once; d_call: .; j_call: TRBJ2-7; cdr3_nt: TGTGCCAGCAGCCTCCAAGGTTGGTCCTACGAGCAGTACTTC; cdr3_aa: CASSLQGWSYEQYF
v_call: TRBV20-1; clone_size: .; d_call: TRBD1; j_call: TRBJ2-1; cdr3_nt: TGCAGTGCTAGAGATAACCAGGGGGCATACAATGAGCAGTTCTTC; cdr3_aa: CSARDNQGAYNEQFF
v_call: TRBV20-1; clone_size: few; d_call: TRBD2; j_call: TRBJ2-3; cdr3_nt: TGCAGTGCTAGAGGGAGGGGATGGCGGGAGGGCCCTAGATACGCGTATTTT; cdr3_aa: CSARGRGWREGPRYAYF
v_call: TRBV2; clone_size: .; d_call: TRBD1; j_call: TRBJ2-7; cdr3_nt: TGTGCCAGCCTTAAAACCGGGACAGGGAAAGGCGAGCAGTACTTC; cdr3_aa: CASLKTGTGKGEQYF
v_call: TRBV29-1; clone_size: .; d_call: .; j_call: TRBJ2-2; cdr3_nt: TGCAGCGCCCGAGGGGGGGGAGCGAACACCGGGGAGCTGTTTTTT; cdr3_aa: CSARGGGANTGELFF
v_call: TRBV20-1; clone_size: many; d_call: TRBD1; j_call: TRBJ2-5; cdr3_nt: TGCAGTGCTAGCCTTTCCGGAGGACAGGGGCACCAAGAGACCCAGTACTTC; cdr3_aa: CSASLSGGQGHQETQYF
v_call: TRBV7-2; clone_size: few; d_call: TRBD2; j_call: TRBJ2-4; cdr3_nt: TGTGCCAGCAGCGCGGGACTAGCGACAAACATTCAGTACTTC; cdr3_aa: CASSAGLATNIQYF
v_call: TRBV20-1; clone_size: .; d_call: TRBD1; j_call: TRBJ1-4; cdr3_nt: TGCAGTGCCCTCGGACAGGGGGCTGCAACTAATGAAAAACTGTTTTTT; cdr3_aa: CSALGQGAATNEKLFF
v_call: TRBV28; clone_size: .; d_call: .; j_call: TRBJ2-6; cdr3_nt: TGTGCCAGCAGTTTAGGGACATCTGCCGTCCTGACTTTC; cdr3_aa: CASSLGTSAVLTF
v_call: TRBV7-3; clone_size: .; d_call: .; j_call: TRBJ2-1; cdr3_nt: TGTGCCAGCAGCTTAACTATGGGGTACAATGAGCAGTTCTTC; cdr3_aa: CASSLTMGYNEQFF
v_call: TRBV5-1; clone_size: .; d_call: TRBD1; j_call: TRBJ2-7; cdr3_nt: TGCGCCAGCAGCACCATCCGGGACAGACCCTACGAGCAGTACTTC; cdr3_aa: CASSTIRDRPYEQYF
v_call: TRBV10-3; clone_size: few; d_call: TRBD1; j_call: TRBJ2-1; cdr3_nt: TGTGCCATCAGTCCACAGGGGCAGAGCTCCTACAATGAGCAGTTCTTC; cdr3_aa: CAISPQGQSSYNEQFF